A single sample is the source of the 20 T cell receptor beta chains below, sequenced in a study of post-analysis software for immune sequencing data. Unique molecular identifiers featured in each of the TCR beta cDNA libraries. TCRdb passed the PCR reads through MiXCR, listing each CDR3 protein once. In the table there are 600,000 to 750,000 distinct CDR3 sequences, more than 50% of which are singletons. Study observations and caveats: In patients, TRBV5-6, TRBV5-1 and TRBV20-1 belonged to roughly five TRBV segments found more frequently than in controls.

Antigen specificity for these receptors is unknown. Sample: blood. The receptors derive from a girl aged 2 to 10 with multiple sclerosis.

The table lists this clonotype with a few counts. V gene TRBV5-1 combines with J gene TRBJ2-5; 9 positions match TRBD1. CDR1 and CDR2 from the germline V gene are SGHRS and YFSETQ. J gave up 4 bases and V 4 bases, and 2 bases lay outside the gene matches. CDR3 length: 13 amino acids. CDR3 in DNA: TGCGCCAGCAGCCGGACAGGGGTAGAGACCCAGTACTTC. It specifies CASSRTGVETQYF.

The chain is built from TRBV5-8 and TRBJ2-7; 7 positions match TRBD2. The CDR3 runs to 17 residues. Germline V CDR1 and CDR2: SGHTS, YDEGEE. Losses at the gene ends were 0 bases for V and 0 bases for J; bases not matched to a gene: 9. The CDR3 nucleotides read TGTGCCAGCAGCTTGGTTTTTCTAGCGGAGAGCTCCTACGAGCAGTACTTC. It encodes CASSLVFLAESSYEQYF.

The V call is TRBV15, the J call TRBJ2-7, with 8 bases matching TRBD1. The length of the CDR3 is 13 residues. CDR1 is LNHNV and CDR2 is YYDKDF in the germline V gene (reference sequence). Unmatched junction bases numbered 3, after V lost 5 bases and J lost 3 bases. In DNA form, the CDR3 reads TGTGCCACCAGCGTTGACAGGGGCTACGAGCAGTACTTC. Protein sequence: CATSVDRGYEQYF.

The chain uses TRBV29-1 and TRBJ2-1, with D maybe TRBD2 (7 bases). The length of the CDR3 is 15 residues. V was pared by 4 bases and J by 0 bases, with 13 bases between. Germline values: CDR1 SQVTM, CDR2 ANQGSEA. CDR3 amino acids: CSVGRGGLSYNEQFF. In DNA form, the CDR3 reads TGCAGCGTTGGGCGCGGGGGCCTCTCCTACAATGAGCAGTTCTTC.

The J gene is TRBJ2-1, the V gene TRBV7-2; TRBD2 agrees at 15 bases. The CDR3 sequence is 18 residues long. From germline, CDR1 is SGHTA and CDR2 FQGNSA. V was pared by 5 bases and J by 3 bases, with 8 bases of the junction left unmatched. The CDR3 coding sequence is TGTGCCAGCAGCGGGAAGGGACTAGCGGGGGGTAACTACAATGAGCAGTTCTTC. Translating it yields CASSGKGLAGGNYNEQFF.

The chain carries TRBV7-2 and TRBJ2-5, with 7 bases lining up with TRBD2. Germline V lookup: CDR1 SGHTA, CDR2 FQGNSA. Germline trimming cut 1 base from V and 5 bases from J; bases unmatched to any gene: 7. The CDR3 sequence is 15 residues long. This chain's CDR3 is CASSLDGRPGETQYF. DNA for the CDR3: TGTGCCAGCAGCTTAGACGGGAGGCCGGGGGAGACCCAGTACTTC. Supplemented by reference TRBV7-2 and TRBJ2-5, the full variable domain reads GAGVSQSPSNKVTEKGKDVELRCDPISGHTALYWYRQSLGQGLEFLIYFQGNSAPDKSGLPSDRFSAERTGGSVSTLTIQRTQQEDSAVYLCASSLDGRPGETQYFGPGTRLLVL.

V usage is TRBV28 and J usage is TRBJ2-7; D remains unclear. The J call could be wrong; TRBJ2-5 is a better fit for the DNA end. Germline V gives CDR1 MDHEN, CDR2 SYDVKM. The CDR3 sequence is 12 residues long. CDR3: CASSLRASTQYF. In DNA, the CDR3 is TGTGCCAGCAGTTTACGAGCATCGACCCAGTACTTC.

The chain couples TRBV20-1 to TRBJ1-4, with TRBD1 as a possible D gene (5 bases). In germline, CDR1 is DFQATT, CDR2 SNEGSKA (reference sequence). This CDR3 has 14 residues. Between the trimmed V and J ends, which lost 0 bases and 8 bases, there was a span of 13 bases. The CDR3 here is CSARDTGGDEKLFF. In DNA form, the CDR3 reads TGCAGTGCTAGAGATACGGGGGGTGACGAAAAACTGTTTTTT.

The chain has TRBV4-1 and TRBJ2-3, with a tentative D call TRBD1 (6 bases). V gave up 5 bases and J gave up 0 bases, with 12 bases separating them. This CDR3 is 15 amino acids long. Germline V gene lookup returns CDR1 MGHRA and CDR2 YSYEKL. The CDR3 is CASSDRQASTDTQYF. The CDR3 DNA reads TGCGCCAGCAGCGATCGACAGGCGAGCACAGATACGCAGTATTTT.

The chain has TRBV5-1 and TRBJ2-3, with 13 bases that match TRBD2. CDR1 is SGHRS and CDR2 is YFSETQ in the germline V gene. The trim removed 3 bases at V and 9 bases at J, leaving 10 bases unmatched. This CDR3 is built from 16 residues. The DNA of the CDR3 is TGCGCCAGCAGCTCGGAACTAGCGGGGGGGCTTAAAACGCAGTATTTT. Its protein is CASSSELAGGLKTQYF.

The chain employs TRBV20-1 and TRBJ2-5; D not resolved. In germline, CDR1 is DFQATT, CDR2 SNEGSKA (reference sequence). V was clipped by 2 bases and J by 1 base, with 14 bases between them. The CDR3 covers 15 residues. CDR3 loop: CSARKSLESQETQYF. The DNA for the CDR3 is TGCAGTGCTAGAAAGTCGTTGGAGTCCCAAGAGACCCAGTACTTC.

This clonotype came up a few times. The chain is built from TRBV12-3 or TRBV12-4 and TRBJ1-2; D is possibly TRBD1 (6 bases). V was trimmed by 2 bases and J by 5 bases, leaving 12 bases between them. The CDR3 consists of 14 residues. In DNA form, the CDR3 reads TGTGCCAGCAGTTTACGGGGGGCTCGATATGGCTACACCTTC. It encodes CASSLRGARYGYTF.

The J gene is TRBJ1-1, the V gene TRBV11-2; the D is unclear. V lost 1 base and J lost 4, with 10 bases in between. This CDR3 has 14 amino acids. Looked up from germline, CDR1 is SGHAT and CDR2 is FQNNGV. The CDR3 reads CASSLVGLFTEAFF. CDR3 coding DNA: TGTGCCAGCAGCTTAGTAGGGTTGTTCACTGAAGCTTTCTTT.

This clonotype has a handful of counts. The chain joins TRBV5-5 to TRBJ2-7; 7 bases fit TRBD2. V gave up 2 bases and J gave up 5 bases; unmatched junction bases: 10. CDR1 is SGHKS and CDR2 is YYEKEE in the germline V gene (reference sequence). The CDR3 is 15 amino acids. CDR3 sequence: CASSFLWRETDEQYF. CDR3 in DNA: TGTGCCAGCAGCTTTTTATGGCGGGAGACCGACGAGCAGTACTTC.

The chain couples TRBV7-9 to TRBJ2-5; TRBD1 matches 7 bases. Per germline, CDR1 SEHNR and CDR2 FQNEAQ (reference sequence). J lost 0 bases, V lost 3 bases, and 4 bases had no gene match. The CDR3 runs 15 residues. The CDR3 DNA sequence: TGTGCCAGCAGCTTTGTGGGACAGTACCAAGAGACCCAGTACTTC. It specifies CASSFVGQYQETQYF.

The rearrangement uses TRBV20-1 and TRBJ2-1; possibly TRBD2 for D (7 bases). Trimming stripped 1 base from V and 5 bases from J, with 15 bases between. Germline CDR1 DFQATT, CDR2 SNEGSKA (reference sequence). This CDR3 comprises 15 residues. CDR3 loop: CSARAPGGQNNEQFF. CDR3 DNA sequence: TGCAGTGCTAGAGCTCCGGGGGGCCAGAACAATGAGCAGTTCTTC.

This chain uses TRBV15 with TRBJ2-7; 11 positions match TRBD2. CDR3 length: 13 residues. In germline, CDR1 is LNHNV, CDR2 YYDKDF (reference sequence). V was clipped by 5 bases and J by 10 bases; unmatched bases: 7. CDR3: CATSEVAGGPQYF. Here the CDR3 DNA reads TGTGCCACCAGCGAAGTAGCGGGAGGGCCACAGTACTTC.

The J gene is TRBJ2-1, the V gene TRBV6-6, with 7 bases fitting TRBD1. J lost 2 bases, V lost 2 bases, and 9 bases had no gene match. CDR1 and CDR2 (germline): MNHNY, SVGAGI (reference sequence). This CDR3 region has 17 residues. The CDR3: CASSYPPGQRAYNEQFF. The DNA of the CDR3 is TGTGCCAGCAGTTACCCACCGGGACAGAGAGCCTACAATGAGCAGTTCTTC.

The J gene is TRBJ2-5, the V gene TRBV7-9; the D gene is possibly TRBD2 (6 bases). V shed 5 bases and J shed 1 base, with 17 bases lying between them. The CDR3 runs to 16 residues. Germline V CDR1 and CDR2: SEHNR, FQNEAQ (reference sequence). Written as DNA, the CDR3 is TGTGCCAGCAGCGATAGAGAGGCGGGAACCCAAGAGACCCAGTACTTC. It encodes CASSDREAGTQETQYF.

The chain uses TRBV5-6 and TRBJ1-1; tentatively, D is TRBD1 (6 bases). In germline, CDR1 is SGHDT, CDR2 YYEEEE. The CDR3 extends over 14 amino acids. Trimming took off 3 bases at V and 1 base at J, with 10 bases between the two ends. This chain's CDR3 is CASSSTGKNTEAFF. DNA for the CDR3: TGTGCCAGCAGCTCAACAGGGAAGAACACTGAAGCTTTCTTT.